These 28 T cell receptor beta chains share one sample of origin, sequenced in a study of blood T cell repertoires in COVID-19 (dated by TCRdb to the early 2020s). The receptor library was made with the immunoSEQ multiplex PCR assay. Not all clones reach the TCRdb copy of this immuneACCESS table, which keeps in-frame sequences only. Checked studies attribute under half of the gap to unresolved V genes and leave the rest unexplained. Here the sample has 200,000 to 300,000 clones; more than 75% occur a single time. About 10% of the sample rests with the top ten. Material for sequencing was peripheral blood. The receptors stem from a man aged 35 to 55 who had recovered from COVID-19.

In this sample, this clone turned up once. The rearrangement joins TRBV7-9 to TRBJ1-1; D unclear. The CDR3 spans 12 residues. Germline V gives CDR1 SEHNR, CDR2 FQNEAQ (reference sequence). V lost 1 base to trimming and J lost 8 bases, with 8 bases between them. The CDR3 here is CASSLVAREAFF. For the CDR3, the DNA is TGTGCCAGCAGCTTAGTGGCAAGAGAAGCTTTCTTT. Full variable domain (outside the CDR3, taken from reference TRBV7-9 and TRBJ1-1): DTGVSQNPRHKITKRGQNVTFRCDPISEHNRLYWYRQTLGQGPEFLTYFQNEAQLEKSRLLSDRFSAERPKGSFSTLEIQRTEQGDSAMYLCASSLVAREAFFGQGTRLTVV.

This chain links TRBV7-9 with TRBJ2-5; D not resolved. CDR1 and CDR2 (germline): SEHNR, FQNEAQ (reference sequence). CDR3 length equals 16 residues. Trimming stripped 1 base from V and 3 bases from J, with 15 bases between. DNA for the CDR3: TGTGCCAGCAGCTTAGATGGGCTACGTCCGAAAGAGACCCAGTACTTC. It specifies CASSLDGLRPKETQYF. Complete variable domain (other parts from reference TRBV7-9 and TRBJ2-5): DTGVSQNPRHKITKRGQNVTFRCDPISEHNRLYWYRQTLGQGPEFLTYFQNEAQLEKSRLLSDRFSAERPKGSFSTLEIQRTEQGDSAMYLCASSLDGLRPKETQYFGPGTRLLVL.

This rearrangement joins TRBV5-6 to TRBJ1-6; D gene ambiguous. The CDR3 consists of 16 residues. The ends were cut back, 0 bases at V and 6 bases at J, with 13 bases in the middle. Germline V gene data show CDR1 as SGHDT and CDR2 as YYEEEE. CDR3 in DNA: TGTGCCAGCAGCTTGGCCCTAGGACGGGGTAATTCACCCCTCCACTTT. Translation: CASSLALGRGNSPLHF. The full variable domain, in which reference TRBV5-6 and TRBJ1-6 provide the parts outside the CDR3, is DAGVTQSPTHLIKTRGQQVTLRCSPKSGHDTVSWYQQALGQGPQFIFQYYEEEERQRGNFPDRFSGHQFPNYSSELNVNALLLGDSALYLCASSLALGRGNSPLHFGNGTRLTVT.

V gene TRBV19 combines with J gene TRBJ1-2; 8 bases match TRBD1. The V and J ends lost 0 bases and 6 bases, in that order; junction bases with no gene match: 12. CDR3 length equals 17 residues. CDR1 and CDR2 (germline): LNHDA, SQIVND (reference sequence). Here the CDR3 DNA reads TGTGCCAGTAGTATAGATAGGGGGACAGGCCGACGCAATGGCTACACCTTC. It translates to CASSIDRGTGRRNGYTF.

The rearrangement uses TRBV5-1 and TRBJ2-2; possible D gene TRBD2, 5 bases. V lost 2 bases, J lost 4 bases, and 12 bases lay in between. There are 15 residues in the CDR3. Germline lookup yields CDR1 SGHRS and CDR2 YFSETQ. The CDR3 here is CASSFLRAGTGELFF. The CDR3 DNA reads TGCGCCAGCAGCTTTTTAAGGGCGGGCACCGGGGAGCTGTTTTTT.

The CDR3 region has the DNA TGCGCCAGCAGTGAGAGCGGGAGCCCGGCTCACCTTCGCACAGATACGCAGTATTTT. Translated, it gives CASSESGSPAHLRTDTQYF. The rearrangement joins TRBV10-1 to TRBJ2-3; 8 bases align to TRBD2. The CDR3 contains 19 residues. CDR1 and CDR2 from the germline V gene are WNHNN and SYGVQD (reference sequence). Trimming took 2 bases from V and 1 from J; bases not matched to a gene: 14.

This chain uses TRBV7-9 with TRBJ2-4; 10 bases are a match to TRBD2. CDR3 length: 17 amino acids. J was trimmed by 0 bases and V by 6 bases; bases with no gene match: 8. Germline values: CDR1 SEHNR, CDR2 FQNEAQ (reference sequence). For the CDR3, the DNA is TGTGCCAGCAGACAAGAAATAGCGGGAGGAGCCAAAAACATTCAGTACTTC. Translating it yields CASRQEIAGGAKNIQYF.

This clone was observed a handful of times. This CDR3 is CASSSGGQGANLHF. CDR3 nucleotides: TGTGCCAGCAGCTCCGGGGGGCAGGGGGCGAATCTCCACTTT. The chain recombines TRBV7-2 with TRBJ1-6; TRBD1 aligns across 8 bases. The CDR3 has 14 residues. Trimming removed 4 bases from V and 16 bases from J; junction bases left unmatched: 12. The germline CDR1 and CDR2 sequences are SGHTA and FQGNSA.

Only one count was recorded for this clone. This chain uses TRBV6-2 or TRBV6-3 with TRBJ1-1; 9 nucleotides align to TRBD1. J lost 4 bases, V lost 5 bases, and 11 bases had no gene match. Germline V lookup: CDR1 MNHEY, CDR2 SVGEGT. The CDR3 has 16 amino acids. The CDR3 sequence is CASSGPGQGGSTEAFF. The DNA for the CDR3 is TGTGCCAGCAGTGGACCGGGACAGGGTGGGAGCACTGAAGCTTTCTTT.

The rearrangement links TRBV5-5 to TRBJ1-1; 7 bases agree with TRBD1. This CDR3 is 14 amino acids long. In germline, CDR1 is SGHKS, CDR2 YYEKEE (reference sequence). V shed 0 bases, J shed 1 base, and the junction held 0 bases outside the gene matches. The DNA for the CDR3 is TGTGCCAGCAGCTTGGGGACAGGGAACACTGAAGCTTTCTTT. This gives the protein CASSLGTGNTEAFF.

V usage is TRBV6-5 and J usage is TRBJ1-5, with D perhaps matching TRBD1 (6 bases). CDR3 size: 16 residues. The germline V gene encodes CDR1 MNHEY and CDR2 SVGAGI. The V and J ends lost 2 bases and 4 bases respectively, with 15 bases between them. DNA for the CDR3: TGTGCCAGCAGTTACCTATCACAGGGAGCGAATCAGCCCCAGCATTTT. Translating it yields CASSYLSQGANQPQHF.

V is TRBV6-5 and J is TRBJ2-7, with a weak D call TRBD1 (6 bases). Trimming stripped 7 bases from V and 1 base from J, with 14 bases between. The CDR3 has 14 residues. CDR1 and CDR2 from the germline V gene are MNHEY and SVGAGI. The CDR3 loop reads CASTRDTGSYEQYF. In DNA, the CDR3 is TGTGCCAGCACCCGGGACACTGGATCCTACGAGCAGTACTTC.

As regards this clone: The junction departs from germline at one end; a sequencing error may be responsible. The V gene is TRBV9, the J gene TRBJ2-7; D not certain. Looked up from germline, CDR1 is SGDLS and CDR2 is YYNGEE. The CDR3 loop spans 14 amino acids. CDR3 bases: TGTGCCAGCAACGTAGGTAGTTTACCCTACGAGCAGTACTTC. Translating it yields CASNVGSLPYEQYF. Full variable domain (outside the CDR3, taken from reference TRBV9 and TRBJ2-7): DSGVTQTPKHLITATGQRVTLRCSPRSGDLSVYWYQQSLDQGLQFLIQYYNGEERAKGNILERFSAQQFPDLHSELNLSSLELGDSALYFCASNVGSLPYEQYFGPGTRLTVT.

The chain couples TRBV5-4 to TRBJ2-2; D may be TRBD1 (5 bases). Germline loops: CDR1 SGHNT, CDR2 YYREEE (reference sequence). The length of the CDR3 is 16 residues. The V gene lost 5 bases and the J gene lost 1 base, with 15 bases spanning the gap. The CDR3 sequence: CASRNLLQGNTGELFF. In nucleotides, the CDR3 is TGTGCCAGCAGAAACCTACTCCAGGGGAACACCGGGGAGCTGTTTTTT.

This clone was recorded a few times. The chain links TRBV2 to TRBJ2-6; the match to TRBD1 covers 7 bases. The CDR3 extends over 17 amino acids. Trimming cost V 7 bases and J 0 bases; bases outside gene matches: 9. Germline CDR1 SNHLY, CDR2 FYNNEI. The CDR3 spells CASNAGTARSGANVLTF. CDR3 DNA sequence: TGTGCCAGCAATGCCGGGACAGCCCGCTCTGGGGCCAACGTCCTGACTTTC. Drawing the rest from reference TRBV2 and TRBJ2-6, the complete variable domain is EPEVTQTPSHQVTQMGQEVILRCVPISNHLYFYWYRQILGQKVEFLVSFYNNEISEKSEIFDDQFSVERPDGSNFTLKIRSTKLEDSAMYFCASNAGTARSGANVLTFGAGSRLTVL.

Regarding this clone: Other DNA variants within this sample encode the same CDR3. The CDR3 spells CASSLAGGPETQYF. CDR3 in DNA: TGTGCCAGCAGCTTAGCGGGGGGGCCGGAGACCCAGTACTTC. The V and J genes are TRBV7-2 and TRBJ2-5; a possible D gene is TRBD2 (7 bases). The CDR3 contains 14 residues. V lost 0 bases and J 5 bases, leaving 10 bases between the germline ends. From germline, CDR1 is SGHTA and CDR2 FQGNSA.

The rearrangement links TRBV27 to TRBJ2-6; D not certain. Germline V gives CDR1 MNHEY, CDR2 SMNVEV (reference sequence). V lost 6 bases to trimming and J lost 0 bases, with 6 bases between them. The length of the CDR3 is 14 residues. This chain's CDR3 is CASSRSSGANVLTF. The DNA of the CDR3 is TGTGCCAGCAGCCGTAGCTCTGGGGCCAACGTCCTGACTTTC.

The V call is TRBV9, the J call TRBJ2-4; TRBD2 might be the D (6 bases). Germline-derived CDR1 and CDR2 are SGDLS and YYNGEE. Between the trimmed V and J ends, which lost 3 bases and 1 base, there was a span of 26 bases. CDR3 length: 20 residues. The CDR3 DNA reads TGTGCCAGCAGCGGCCCCCCTCGGGGGACGGCGATCTCCGCCAAAAACATTCAGTACTTC. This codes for CASSGPPRGTAISAKNIQYF.

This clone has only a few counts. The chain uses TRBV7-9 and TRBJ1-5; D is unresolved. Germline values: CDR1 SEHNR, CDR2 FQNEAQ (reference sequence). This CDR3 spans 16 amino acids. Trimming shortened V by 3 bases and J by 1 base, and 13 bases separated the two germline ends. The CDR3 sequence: CASSLGWEGSNQPQHF. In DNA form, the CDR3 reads TGTGCCAGCAGCTTGGGATGGGAGGGCAGCAATCAGCCCCAGCATTTT.

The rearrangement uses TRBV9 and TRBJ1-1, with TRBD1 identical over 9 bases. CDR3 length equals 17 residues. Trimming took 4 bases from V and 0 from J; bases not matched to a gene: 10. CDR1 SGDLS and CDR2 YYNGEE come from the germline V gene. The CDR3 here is CASSIGQGSVMNTEAFF. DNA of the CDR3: TGTGCCAGCAGCATTGGACAGGGGTCCGTCATGAACACTGAAGCTTTCTTT.

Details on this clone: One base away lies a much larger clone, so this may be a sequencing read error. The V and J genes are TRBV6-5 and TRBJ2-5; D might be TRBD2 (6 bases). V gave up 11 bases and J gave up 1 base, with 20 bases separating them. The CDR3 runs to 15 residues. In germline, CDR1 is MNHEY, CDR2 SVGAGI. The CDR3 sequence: CAGGGMSGAQETQYF. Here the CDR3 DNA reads TGTGCCGGCGGAGGAATGTCGGGAGCCCAAGAGACCCAGTACTTC.

In DNA, the CDR3 is TGTGCCAGCAGCTTAGTAGGGGGGGCCGGGACGCAGTATTTT. Residues: CASSLVGGAGTQYF. V and J are TRBV7-9 and TRBJ2-3, with a tentative D call TRBD2 (7 bases). Trimming took 1 base from V and 9 from J, leaving 14 bases between them. From germline, CDR1 is SEHNR and CDR2 FQNEAQ (reference sequence). CDR3 length: 14 residues.

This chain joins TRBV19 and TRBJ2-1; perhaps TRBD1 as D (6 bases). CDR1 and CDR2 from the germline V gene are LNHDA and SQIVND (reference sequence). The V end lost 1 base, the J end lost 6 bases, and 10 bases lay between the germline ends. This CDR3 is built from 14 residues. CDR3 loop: CASSIGAGVNEQFF. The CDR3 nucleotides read TGTGCCAGTAGTATAGGGGCAGGGGTCAATGAGCAGTTCTTC.

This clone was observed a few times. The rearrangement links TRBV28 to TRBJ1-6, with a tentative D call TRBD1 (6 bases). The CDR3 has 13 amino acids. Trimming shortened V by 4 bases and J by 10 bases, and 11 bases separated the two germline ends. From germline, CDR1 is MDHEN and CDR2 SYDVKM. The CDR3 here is CASSSQGKSPLHF. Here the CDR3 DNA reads TGTGCCAGCAGTTCCCAGGGGAAATCACCCCTCCACTTT.

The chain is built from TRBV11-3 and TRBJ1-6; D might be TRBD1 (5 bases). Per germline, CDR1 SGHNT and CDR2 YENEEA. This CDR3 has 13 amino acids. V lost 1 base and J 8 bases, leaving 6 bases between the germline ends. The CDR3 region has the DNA TGTGCCAGCAGCTTAGGGGGGGATTCACCCCTCCACTTT. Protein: CASSLGGDSPLHF.

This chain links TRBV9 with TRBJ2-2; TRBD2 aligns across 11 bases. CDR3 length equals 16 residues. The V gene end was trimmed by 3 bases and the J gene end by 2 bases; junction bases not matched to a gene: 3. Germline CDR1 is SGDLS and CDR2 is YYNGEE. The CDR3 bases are TGTGCCAGCAGCGAGGGACTAGCGGCCAACACCGGGGAGCTGTTTTTT. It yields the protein CASSEGLAANTGELFF.

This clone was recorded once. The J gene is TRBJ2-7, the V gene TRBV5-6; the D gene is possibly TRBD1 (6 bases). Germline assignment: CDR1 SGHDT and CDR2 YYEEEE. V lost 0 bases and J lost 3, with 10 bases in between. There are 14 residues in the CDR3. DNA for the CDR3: TGTGCCAGCAGCTTGGTGGCCAGGGGCTACGAGCAGTACTTC. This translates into CASSLVARGYEQYF.

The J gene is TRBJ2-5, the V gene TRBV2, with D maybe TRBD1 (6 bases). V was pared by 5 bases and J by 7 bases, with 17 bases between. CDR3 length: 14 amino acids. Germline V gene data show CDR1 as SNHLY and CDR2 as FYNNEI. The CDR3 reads CASSPDQFRGTQYF. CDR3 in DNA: TGTGCCAGCAGTCCAGACCAGTTCAGGGGGACCCAGTACTTC.